This T cell receptor (beta chain) emerged from a study of chemoradiotherapy in HPV16-positive cancers. Overall study: Candidate HPV-specific clones and shared TCR motifs came from a couple of HPV16-positive patients.

TCRdb's copy holds only in-frame clones and misses some; the assay was immunoSEQ multiplex PCR. The data show roughly 11,000 clones, with roughly 78% seen just once and under 2.5% held by the top ten. V shed 1 base and J shed 3 bases, with 2 bases lying between them. Germline CDR1 reads SGHAT; CDR2 reads FQNNGV. The CDR3 runs 12 residues. V and J are TRBV11-2 and TRBJ2-3; no firm D call. The TCR originated in a human donor with HPV-associated anogenital cancer. The sample was collected from a patient who underwent chemoradiotherapy. CDR3 DNA sequence: TGTGCCAGCAGCTTAGGGACAGATACGCAGTATTTT. Amino acids: CASSLGTDTQYF.